This TCR beta chain appears in the sequencing data of a study of tumor-infiltrating lymphocytes in glioblastoma multiforme. With 4 bases clipped from V and 6 bases from J, the junction kept 6 bases outside the gene matches. The germline CDR1 and CDR2 sequences are MGHDK and SYGVNS. The length of the CDR3 is 15 residues. Three nested ARM-PCR rounds with V-beta and C-beta primers built TCRB libraries. TCRB cDNA was made from 0.4 to 0.6 ug total RNA. TCRdb called the multiplex PCR reads again in MiXCR, with one record for every CDR3 protein. This sample carries over 10,000 distinct CDR3 sequences, 65% to 70% of them seen once, and the ten largest clones take around 29%.

This chain connects TRBV25-1 to TRBJ1-4, with 9 bases identical to TRBD1. The clonotype was recovered from a male donor with glioblastoma. Sequencing used brain tumor tissue. CDR3 nucleotide sequence: TGTGCCAGCAGTGCCACAGGGGGCGTCCATGAAAAACTGTTTTTT. As protein: CASSATGGVHEKLFF.